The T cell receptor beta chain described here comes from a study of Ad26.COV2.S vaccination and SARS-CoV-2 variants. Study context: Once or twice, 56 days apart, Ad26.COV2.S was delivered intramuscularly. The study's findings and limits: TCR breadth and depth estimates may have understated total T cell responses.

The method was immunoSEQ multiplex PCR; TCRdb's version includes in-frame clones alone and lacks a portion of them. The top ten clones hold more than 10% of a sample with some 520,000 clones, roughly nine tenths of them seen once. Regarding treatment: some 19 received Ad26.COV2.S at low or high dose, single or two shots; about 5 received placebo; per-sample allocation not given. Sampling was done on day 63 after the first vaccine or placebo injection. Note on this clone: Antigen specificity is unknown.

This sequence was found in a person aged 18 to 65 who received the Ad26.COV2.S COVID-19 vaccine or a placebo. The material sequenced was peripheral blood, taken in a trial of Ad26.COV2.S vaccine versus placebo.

CDR3 region: CASSHLAGGRNEQFF. The DNA of the CDR3 is TGTGCCAGCAGCCACCTAGCGGGAGGGCGCAATGAGCAGTTCTTC. J is TRBJ2-1 and V is TRBV13; 12 bases match TRBD2. Germline CDR1 PRHDT, CDR2 FYEKMQ (reference sequence). V trimming: 5 bases; J trimming: 6 bases; junction bases outside the gene matches: 5. The CDR3 is 15 amino acids.